The rows below give T cell receptor beta chains drawn from one sample of a study of cytomegalovirus exposure and HLA in healthy donors. TCRdb's copy holds only in-frame clones and misses some; the assay was immunoSEQ multiplex PCR. The sample lists about 95,000 clones, around 82% occurring once. Sample: PBMCs. Every receptor here comes from a man between 25 and 39 years old in good health and CMV-seropositive. Both conserved end residues are part of each CDR3. Each record gives: D gene, J gene, V gene, clone size, CDR3 protein, CDR3 DNA. D genes are given only for firm matches. Expanded clones get a size class; other rows say once, few or many, or leave the size out.

d_call: .; j_call: TRBJ1-1; v_call: TRBV28; clone_size: .; cdr3_aa: CASSLTGNTEAFF; cdr3_nt: TGTGCCAGCAGCCTAACAGGGAACACTGAAGCTTTCTTT
d_call: .; j_call: TRBJ2-7; v_call: TRBV2; clone_size: .; cdr3_aa: CASSGRDFLSYEQYF; cdr3_nt: TGTGCCAGCAGTGGCCGGGACTTTCTGTCCTACGAGCAGTACTTC
d_call: TRBD2; j_call: TRBJ2-7; v_call: TRBV28; clone_size: .; cdr3_aa: CASSFSGSSYEQYF; cdr3_nt: TGTGCCAGCTCCTTTAGCGGGAGCTCCTACGAGCAGTACTTC
d_call: TRBD2; j_call: TRBJ2-5; v_call: TRBV4-1; clone_size: .; cdr3_aa: CASSQERRTSGKETQYF; cdr3_nt: TGCGCCAGCAGCCAAGAGCGGCGGACTAGCGGGAAAGAGACCCAGTACTTC
d_call: TRBD2; j_call: TRBJ2-1; v_call: TRBV6-1; clone_size: .; cdr3_aa: CASSRLAGDYNEQFF; cdr3_nt: TGTGCCAGCAGTAGGCTAGCGGGAGATTACAATGAGCAGTTCTTC
d_call: TRBD1; j_call: TRBJ2-2; v_call: TRBV5-1; clone_size: .; cdr3_aa: CASSSTGAWDTGELFF; cdr3_nt: TGCGCCAGCAGCTCCACAGGGGCTTGGGACACCGGGGAGCTGTTTTTT
d_call: .; j_call: TRBJ2-2; v_call: TRBV6-4; clone_size: few; cdr3_aa: CASSDSPHNTGELFF; cdr3_nt: TGTGCCAGCAGTGACTCTCCACATAACACCGGGGAGCTGTTTTTT
d_call: TRBD1; j_call: TRBJ1-2; v_call: TRBV7-9; clone_size: .; cdr3_aa: CSSSFGTGGDNYGYTF; cdr3_nt: TGTTCCAGCAGCTTCGGGACAGGGGGCGATAACTATGGCTACACCTTC
d_call: TRBD2; j_call: TRBJ2-7; v_call: TRBV5-1; clone_size: .; cdr3_aa: CASSTGTSGRTEQYF; cdr3_nt: TGCGCCAGCAGCACTGGGACTAGCGGGAGAACCGAGCAGTACTTC
d_call: .; j_call: TRBJ1-1; v_call: TRBV5-1; clone_size: .; cdr3_aa: CASSLDRANTEAFF; cdr3_nt: TGCGCCAGCAGCTTGGACAGGGCTAACACTGAAGCTTTCTTT
d_call: .; j_call: TRBJ1-2; v_call: TRBV4-2; clone_size: medium-sized; cdr3_aa: CASSQTWDTTEGYTF; cdr3_nt: TGTGCCAGCAGCCAAACATGGGACACTACGGAGGGCTACACCTTC
d_call: .; j_call: TRBJ1-2; v_call: TRBV5-1; clone_size: .; cdr3_aa: CASSLVGSTNYGYTF; cdr3_nt: TGCGCCAGCAGCTTAGTCGGTTCGACTAACTATGGCTACACCTTC
d_call: .; j_call: TRBJ1-2; v_call: TRBV7-2; clone_size: .; cdr3_aa: CASSLAQGNYGYTF; cdr3_nt: TGTGCCAGCAGCTTAGCCCAGGGTAACTATGGCTACACCTTC
d_call: TRBD1; j_call: TRBJ1-6; v_call: TRBV6-5; clone_size: .; cdr3_aa: CASNIQGADNSPLHF; cdr3_nt: TGTGCCAGCAATATACAGGGGGCAGATAATTCACCCCTCCACTTT
d_call: TRBD1; j_call: TRBJ1-5; v_call: TRBV28; clone_size: .; cdr3_aa: CASSSGQGVQPQHF; cdr3_nt: TGTGCCAGCAGCTCCGGACAGGGGGTTCAGCCCCAGCATTTT
d_call: TRBD1; j_call: TRBJ1-2; v_call: TRBV28; clone_size: .; cdr3_aa: CASSETGWYGYTF; cdr3_nt: TGTGCCAGCAGTGAGACAGGGTGGTATGGCTACACCTTC
d_call: TRBD2; j_call: TRBJ2-1; v_call: TRBV19; clone_size: .; cdr3_aa: CASAVTSGSEQFF; cdr3_nt: TGTGCCAGTGCCGTGACTAGCGGTTCTGAGCAGTTCTTC
d_call: .; j_call: TRBJ1-2; v_call: TRBV2; clone_size: .; cdr3_aa: CASTRAAFRDAGYTF; cdr3_nt: TGTGCCAGCACGAGGGCGGCCTTCCGGGATGCTGGCTACACCTTC
d_call: .; j_call: TRBJ2-1; v_call: TRBV7-2; clone_size: .; cdr3_aa: CASSLGTGNNEQFF; cdr3_nt: TGTGCCAGCAGCTTAGGGACGGGGAACAATGAGCAGTTCTTC
d_call: TRBD2; j_call: TRBJ2-1; v_call: TRBV28; clone_size: .; cdr3_aa: CASSRLAGGRDNEQFF; cdr3_nt: TGTGCCAGCAGTCGCCTAGCGGGAGGAAGGGACAATGAGCAGTTCTTC
d_call: .; j_call: TRBJ2-1; v_call: TRBV7-2; clone_size: .; cdr3_aa: CAGGTDSYNEQFF; cdr3_nt: TGTGCCGGCGGGACAGACTCCTACAATGAGCAGTTCTTC
d_call: .; j_call: TRBJ1-2; v_call: TRBV9; clone_size: .; cdr3_aa: CASSVGPGQRGDYGYTF; cdr3_nt: TGTGCCAGCAGCGTAGGGCCTGGACAGCGGGGAGACTATGGCTACACCTTC
d_call: .; j_call: TRBJ1-1; v_call: TRBV2; clone_size: few; cdr3_aa: CASSGGLGTEAFF; cdr3_nt: TGTGCCAGCAGTGGGGGCCTCGGCACTGAAGCTTTCTTT
d_call: TRBD1; j_call: TRBJ2-7; v_call: TRBV25-1; clone_size: .; cdr3_aa: CASRGQGGEQYF; cdr3_nt: TGTGCCAGCAGGGGACAGGGAGGCGAGCAGTACTTC